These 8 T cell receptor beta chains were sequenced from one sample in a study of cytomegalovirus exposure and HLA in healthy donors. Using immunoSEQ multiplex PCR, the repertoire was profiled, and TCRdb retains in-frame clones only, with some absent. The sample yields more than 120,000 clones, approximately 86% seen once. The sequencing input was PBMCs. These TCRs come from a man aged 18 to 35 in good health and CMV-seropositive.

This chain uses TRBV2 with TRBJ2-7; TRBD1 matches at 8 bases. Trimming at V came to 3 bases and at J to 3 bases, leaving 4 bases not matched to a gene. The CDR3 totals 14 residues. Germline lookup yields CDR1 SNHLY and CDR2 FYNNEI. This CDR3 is CASSDQGANYEQYF. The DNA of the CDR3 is TGTGCCAGCAGTGATCAGGGGGCCAACTACGAGCAGTACTTC.

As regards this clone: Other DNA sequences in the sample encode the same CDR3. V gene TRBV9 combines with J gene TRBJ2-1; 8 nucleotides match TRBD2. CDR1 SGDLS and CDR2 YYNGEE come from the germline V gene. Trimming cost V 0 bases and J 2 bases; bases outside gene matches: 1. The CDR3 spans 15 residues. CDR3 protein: CASSVEAGAYNEQFF. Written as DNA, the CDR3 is TGTGCCAGCAGCGTAGAAGCGGGGGCCTACAATGAGCAGTTCTTC.

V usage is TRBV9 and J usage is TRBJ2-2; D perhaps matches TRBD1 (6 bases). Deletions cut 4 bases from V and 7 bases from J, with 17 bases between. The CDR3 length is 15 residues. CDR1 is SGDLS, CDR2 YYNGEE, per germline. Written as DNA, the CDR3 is TGTGCCAGCAGCAGTAGGACAGATCAGATCGGGGAGCTGTTTTTT. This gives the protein CASSSRTDQIGELFF.

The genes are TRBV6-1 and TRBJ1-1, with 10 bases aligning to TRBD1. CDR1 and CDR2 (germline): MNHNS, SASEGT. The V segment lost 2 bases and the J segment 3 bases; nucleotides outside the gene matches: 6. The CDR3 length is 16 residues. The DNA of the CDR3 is TGTGCCAGCAGTGAAAAGATAGGGACAGGGGACACTGAAGCTTTCTTT. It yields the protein CASSEKIGTGDTEAFF.

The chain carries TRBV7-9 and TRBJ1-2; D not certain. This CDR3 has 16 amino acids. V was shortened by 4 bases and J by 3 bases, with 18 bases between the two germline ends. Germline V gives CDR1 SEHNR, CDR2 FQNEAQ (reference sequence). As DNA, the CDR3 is TGTGCCAGCAGCTCCTCCTCCGGGTCGCGGCACTATGGCTACACCTTC. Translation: CASSSSSGSRHYGYTF. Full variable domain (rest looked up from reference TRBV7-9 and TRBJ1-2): DTGVSQNPRHKITKRGQNVTFRCDPISEHNRLYWYRQTLGQGPEFLTYFQNEAQLEKSRLLSDRFSAERPKGSFSTLEIQRTEQGDSAMYLCASSSSSGSRHYGYTFGSGTRLTVV.

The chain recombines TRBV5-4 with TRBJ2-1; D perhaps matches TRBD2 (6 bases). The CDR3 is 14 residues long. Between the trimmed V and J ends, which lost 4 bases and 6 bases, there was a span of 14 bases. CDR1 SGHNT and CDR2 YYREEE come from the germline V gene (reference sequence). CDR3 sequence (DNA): TGTGCCAGCAGCGAACTAGGAGGGAGCAATGAGCAGTTCTTC. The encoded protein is CASSELGGSNEQFF.

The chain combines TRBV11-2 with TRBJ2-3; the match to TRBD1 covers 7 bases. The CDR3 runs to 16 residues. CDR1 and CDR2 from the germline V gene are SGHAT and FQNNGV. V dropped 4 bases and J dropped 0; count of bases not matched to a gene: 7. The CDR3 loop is CASSWGQTSSTDTQYF. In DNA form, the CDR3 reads TGTGCCAGCAGCTGGGGACAGACATCTAGCACAGATACGCAGTATTTT. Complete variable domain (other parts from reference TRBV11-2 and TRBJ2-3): EAGVAQSPRYKIIEKRQSVAFWCNPISGHATLYWYQQILGQGPKLLIQFQNNGVVDDSQLPKDRFSAERLKGVDSTLKIQPAKLEDSAVYLCASSWGQTSSTDTQYFGPGTRLTVL.

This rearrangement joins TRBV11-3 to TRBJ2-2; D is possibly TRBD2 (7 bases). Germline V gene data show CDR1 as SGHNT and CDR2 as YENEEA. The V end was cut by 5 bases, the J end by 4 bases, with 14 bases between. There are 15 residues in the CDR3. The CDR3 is CASSRGGGGTGELFF. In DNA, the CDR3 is TGTGCCAGCAGCCGGGGAGGGGGAGGCACCGGGGAGCTGTTTTTT.